The subject of this entry is one T cell receptor (beta chain). The PCR used 60 Vbeta and 13 Jbeta primers. Authors' data handling: Roughly 11 million shared chains were among the approximately 87 million unique TCR beta chains that a later analysis counted. Clones were read by immunoSEQ multiplex PCR, and TCRdb kept only the in-frame ones, dropping some. The DNA gave D and trimming, while V, J and clone size come from that table. The data hold 200,000 to 300,000 clones, with more than 75% observed a single time. The entry originates in a study of cytomegalovirus exposure and HLA in healthy donors. As for the study in general: Most genotyped donors, around 86% of about 400, had Caucasian-associated genetic ancestry.

Trimming stripped 0 bases from V and 3 bases from J, with 9 bases between. The CDR3 runs 14 residues. Looked up from germline, CDR1 is LGHNA and CDR2 is YNFKEQ. The donors (healthy individuals) were bone marrow donors. Sample: PBMCs. The chain couples TRBV4-2 to TRBJ2-7, with D perhaps TRBD1 (6 bases). The clonotype comes from a woman aged 40-49 years in good health and CMV-seropositive. CDR3: CASSQDMDSYEQYF. In nucleotides, the CDR3 is TGTGCCAGCAGCCAAGATATGGACAGCTACGAGCAGTACTTC.